This T cell receptor (beta chain) was found in a study of blood T cell repertoires in COVID-19. The overall study: The United States, Italy and Spain provided the acute and convalescent COVID-19 samples. T cells, B-cell-depleted T cells, or PBMCs supplied cDNA or gDNA.

Trimming stripped 4 bases from V and 6 bases from J, with 21 bases between. The CDR3 length is 16 residues. The V gene's germline CDR1 is LGHDT and CDR2 YNNKEL (reference sequence). Using immunoSEQ multiplex PCR, the repertoire was profiled, and TCRdb retains in-frame clones only, with some absent. The data hold 250,000 to 300,000 clones, with 70% to 80% observed a single time. This receptor was taken from a woman older than 75 with acute or convalescent COVID-19. The rearrangement joins TRBV3-1 (or the pseudogene TRBV3-2) to TRBJ1-1; D perhaps matches TRBD1 (6 bases). Specimen: peripheral blood. The DNA for the CDR3 is TGTGCCAGCAGCCGCGACAGTACAGGGTCTTGGGCTGAAGCTTTCTTT. Its protein product is CASSRDSTGSWAEAFF.